Listed below are T cell receptor beta chains from one sample, sequenced in a study of graft-versus-host responses after intestinal transplantation. Antigen specificity for these receptors is unknown. Using immunoSEQ multiplex PCR, the repertoire was profiled, and TCRdb retains in-frame clones only, with some absent. There are some 100,000 clones in the sample; approximately 92% occur only once, and about 1.1% lies in the top ten. The sequenced sample was unstimulated CD8+ T cells sorted from spleen or lymph node cells, obtained before transplant. The origin of the receptors is a human donor who was the organ donor for an intestinal transplant. Each CDR3 is given with its conserved first and last residue. D genes are given only for firm matches. Not all rows give a size; the values are once, few, many and, for expanded clones, a class.

CDR3nt | CDR3aa | j_gene | v_gene | d_gene | abundance
TGTGCCAGCAGCCGTAATCCGCGGAACTATGGCTACACCTTC | CASSRNPRNYGYTF | TRBJ1-2 | TRBV5-4 | . | few
TGTGCCAGCAGTTTATTGGGACAGGGGACGTACGAGCAGTACTTC | CASSLLGQGTYEQYF | TRBJ2-7 | TRBV27 | TRBD1 | .
TGCGCCAGCAGCCAGGCCGGGGTATTCAATTCACCCCTCCACTTT | CASSQAGVFNSPLHF | TRBJ1-6 | TRBV4-1 | . | .
TGCGCCAGCAGCCAAGAGGGGGGACTATATCAGCCCCAGCATTTT | CASSQEGGLYQPQHF | TRBJ1-5 | TRBV4-1 | . | .
TGTGCCAGCAGCGGGGGACTAGCGGGGTTCAATGAGCAGTTCTTC | CASSGGLAGFNEQFF | TRBJ2-1 | TRBV28 | TRBD2 | .
TGTGCCATCAGTGAGCCCGGGACTAGCCGAACCTATGAGCAGTTCTTC | CAISEPGTSRTYEQFF | TRBJ2-1 | TRBV10-3 | TRBD2 | .
TGTGCCAGCAGTCAGACCGGCGCCGGGAAGTACTTC | CASSQTGAGKYF | TRBJ2-7 | TRBV27 | . | .
TGCGCCAGCAGCCAATCAGTAGCGGGAGGCAATCACGAGCAGTACTTC | CASSQSVAGGNHEQYF | TRBJ2-7 | TRBV4-3 | TRBD2 | .
TGTGCCAGCAGCTTGGCCAACTCGGGCAGGGAGGCCTACGAGCAGTACTTC | CASSLANSGREAYEQYF | TRBJ2-7 | TRBV5-6 | . | .
TGTGCCAGCAGTCCACAGGGGGCCGGGAACACCATATATTTT | CASSPQGAGNTIYF | TRBJ1-3 | TRBV27 | TRBD1 | .
TGTGCCAGCAGCTCTTACGGGGGAGCTTTCTTT | CASSSYGGAFF | TRBJ1-1 | TRBV11-2 | . | .
TGTGCCAGCAGCGGGAACAGGGGTCGCGTCACAGATACGCAGTATTTT | CASSGNRGRVTDTQYF | TRBJ2-3 | TRBV9 | TRBD1 | .
TGTGCCAGCAGCTTAATTACCGGACAGGGAGGCGGCGAGCAGTACTTC | CASSLITGQGGGEQYF | TRBJ2-7 | TRBV27 | TRBD1 | .
TGCAGCGTTGAACCACAGGGTATCGGGACCCAGTACTTC | CSVEPQGIGTQYF | TRBJ2-5 | TRBV29-1 | . | .
TGTGCCAGCTCACCAAGGGGCTCTGAAGCTTTCTTT | CASSPRGSEAFF | TRBJ1-1 | TRBV18 | . | .
TGTGCCATCAGTGAGTCGATAGACGAGCAGTACTTC | CAISESIDEQYF | TRBJ2-7 | TRBV10-3 | . | .
TGTGCCAGCAGCTTACAGGGCACAGTCACGCAGTTCTTC | CASSLQGTVTQFF | TRBJ2-1 | TRBV7-2 | . | .
TGCGCCAGCAGCTCGGGATGGTTCGGCGAGGCGTACTACGAGCAGTACTTC | CASSSGWFGEAYYEQYF | TRBJ2-7 | TRBV5-1 | . | few
TGTGCCAGTGCCAAGGGGCTTCAGGAGGGAGCGGAGACCCAGTACTTC | CASAKGLQEGAETQYF | TRBJ2-5 | TRBV19 | . | .
TGTGCCTGGAGTGAGGGCCCCGGGGAAAGGGCCAACGTCCTGACTTTC | CAWSEGPGERANVLTF | TRBJ2-6 | TRBV30 | . | .
TGTGCCAGCAGTTTTTCTATTAACAATGAGCAGTTCTTC | CASSFSINNEQFF | TRBJ2-1 | TRBV27 | . | .
TGTGCCAGCAGTTTATGGGGGACACCAGGTTGGCGAGCTTTCTTT | CASSLWGTPGWRAFF | TRBJ1-1 | TRBV28 | . | .
TGCGCCAGCAGCTGGGCCGGGACAAGACAAAACTATGGCTACACCTTC | CASSWAGTRQNYGYTF | TRBJ1-2 | TRBV5-1 | . | .
TGTCCCCCCCCCAGGGTGTCAGATACGCAGTATTTT | CPPPRVSDTQYF | TRBJ2-3 | TRBV28 | . | .
TGCGCCAGCAGCTCGGACTGGAACAATGAGCAGTTCTTC | CASSSDWNNEQFF | TRBJ2-1 | TRBV4-3 | . | .
TGTGCCAGCAGGAGCGTAGCGGGGGCGAACACAGATACGCAGTATTTT | CASRSVAGANTDTQYF | TRBJ2-3 | TRBV2 | TRBD2 | .
TGTGCCAGCAGCGTAGCCCCAGGTTACGAGCAGTACTTC | CASSVAPGYEQYF | TRBJ2-7 | TRBV9 | . | .
TGTGCCAGCAGCTTATGGGACAGGCCCATCGCAGTCTATGGCTACACCTTC | CASSLWDRPIAVYGYTF | TRBJ1-2 | TRBV11-2 | TRBD1 | .
TGTGCCAGCAGCCAAGACACAACAGGGGAAGCTTTCTTT | CASSQDTTGEAFF | TRBJ1-1 | TRBV4-2 | . | .
TGTGCCAGCTCACCATATATCCTAGCGGGAGTATGGTACGAGCAGTACTTC | CASSPYILAGVWYEQYF | TRBJ2-7 | TRBV18 | TRBD2 | .
TGTGCCAGCAGTGAAGGAGCCGCGCAGGGGGTTGGCGAGCAGTACTTC | CASSEGAAQGVGEQYF | TRBJ2-7 | TRBV2 | TRBD1 | .
TGCGCCAGCAGCCAAGCTCTACGGGAGGGCTACGAGCAGTACTTC | CASSQALREGYEQYF | TRBJ2-7 | TRBV4-1 | TRBD2 | .
TGTGCCAGCAGCTCCCAGACAGGGGTGTTGAACACCGGGGAGCTGTTTTTT | CASSSQTGVLNTGELFF | TRBJ2-2 | TRBV13 | TRBD1 | .
TGTGCCAGCAGTGAAGCGTGGGGGGAAGAGACCCAGTACTTC | CASSEAWGEETQYF | TRBJ2-5 | TRBV6-1 | . | once